The 18 T cell receptor beta chains below come from one sample, sequenced in a study of blood T cells in healthy people across ages. A second 7 to 11 cycle PCR used barcoded and J-beta primers. Each CDR3 protein is one row after TCRdb ran MiXCR on the 5' RACE reads. Of about 1.8 million distinct CDR3 sequences listed, roughly 52% are singletons. Material for sequencing was blood. The receptors were sampled from a woman in her forties in good health.

The chain uses TRBV14 and TRBJ2-1, with 7 bases that match TRBD2. J gave up 9 bases and V 2 bases, and 4 bases lay outside the gene matches. Germline V gene lookup returns CDR1 SGHDN and CDR2 FVKESK. The CDR3 contains 13 residues. Written as DNA, the CDR3 is TGTGCCAGCAGCCAAATCGGGGGGAGTGAGCAGTTCTTC. It is translated as CASSQIGGSEQFF.

This clonotype was found a few times. The rearrangement uses TRBV10-3 and TRBJ1-5; D is uncertain. The germline V gene has CDR1 ENHRY and CDR2 SYGVKD. The length of the CDR3 is 17 residues. The V gene lost 2 bases and the J gene lost 4 bases, with 18 bases spanning the gap. This CDR3 is CAISEASVMPDNQPQHF. In nucleotides, the CDR3 is TGTGCCATCAGTGAGGCGAGTGTTATGCCCGATAATCAGCCCCAGCATTTT.

The chain uses TRBV20-1 and TRBJ2-6; the D is unclear. CDR3 length: 14 amino acids. CDR1 and CDR2 from the germline V gene are DFQATT and SNEGSKA (reference sequence). The V end was cut by 0 bases, the J end by 4 bases, with 7 bases between. In DNA, the CDR3 is TGCAGTGCTAGAGAAAGCGCGGGGGCCAACGTCCTGACTTTC. Translating it yields CSARESAGANVLTF.

The rearrangement joins TRBV3-1 to TRBJ2-1, with 8 positions matching TRBD2. After removal of 5 bases from V and 2 bases from J, the junction contained 11 bases not matched to a gene. There are 17 residues in the CDR3. CDR1 is LGHDT and CDR2 is YNNKEL in the germline V gene (reference sequence). The CDR3 DNA is TGTGCCAGCAGCATCGCAAGAGCGGGAGAAACCTACAATGAGCAGTTCTTC. Protein product: CASSIARAGETYNEQFF.

The chain combines TRBV7-3 with TRBJ1-6; D remains unclear. CDR1 SGHTA and CDR2 FQGTGA come from the germline V gene. V was cut by 6 bases and J by 7 bases, with 10 bases left in between. The CDR3 sequence is 13 residues long. CDR3 amino acids: CASRLNRNSPLHF. CDR3 bases: TGTGCCAGCAGGCTTAATAGGAATTCACCCCTCCACTTT.

This chain links TRBV2 with TRBJ2-4; D ambiguous. CDR3 length equals 14 residues. V was shortened by 2 bases and J by 0 bases, with 5 bases between the two germline ends. Germline V gene data show CDR1 as SNHLY and CDR2 as FYNNEI. Here the CDR3 reads CASSETVAKNIQYF. Written as DNA, the CDR3 is TGTGCCAGCAGTGAAACAGTAGCCAAAAACATTCAGTACTTC.

The genes are TRBV2 and TRBJ2-7; 7 nucleotides line up with TRBD2. The DNA end is more similar to TRBJ2-4, so the J call may be wrong. This CDR3 contains 11 residues. Germline CDR1 SNHLY, CDR2 FYNNEI. The CDR3 bases are TGTGCCAGCCGAGGCGGGGGCATTCAGTACTTC. This sequence encodes CASRGGGIQYF.

The V gene is TRBV5-1, the J gene TRBJ2-7; no firm D call. The CDR3 runs 14 residues. V dropped 1 base and J dropped 5 bases, with 13 bases sitting between them. CDR1 is SGHRS, CDR2 YFSETQ, per germline. The CDR3 region has the DNA TGCGCCAGCAGCTTGTTTGTCAGCTTAGACGAGCAGTACTTC. Protein: CASSLFVSLDEQYF.

The rearrangement uses TRBV27 and TRBJ1-6; D is perhaps TRBD1 (6 bases). Between the trimmed V and J ends, which lost 5 bases and 10 bases, there was a span of 12 bases. CDR1 is MNHEY, CDR2 SMNVEV, per germline (reference sequence). The CDR3 loop spans 13 amino acids. The CDR3 DNA reads as TGTGCCAGCAGTGAAAAGGGGGGATCACCCCTCCACTTT. It encodes CASSEKGGSPLHF.

In this sample, this clonotype turned up a few times. The rearrangement uses TRBV7-2 and TRBJ2-1, with a tentative D call TRBD2 (5 bases). Germline assignment: CDR1 SGHTA and CDR2 FQGNSA. The CDR3 is 19 residues long. Trimming took 2 bases from V and 5 from J, leaving 25 bases between them. CDR3 DNA: TGTGCCAGCAGCTTATCCTTCTTAGGCCTAGCCGTGGTCGACAATGAGCAGTTCTTC. Translated, it gives CASSLSFLGLAVVDNEQFF.

This clonotype was detected once. This chain joins TRBV3-1 and TRBJ2-7; D perhaps matches TRBD2 (6 bases). Germline-derived CDR1 and CDR2 are LGHDT and YNNKEL (reference sequence). Trimming left V 4 bases short and J 4 bases short, with 17 bases between. The CDR3 is 15 amino acids. CDR3 loop: CASSPRRVPGYEQYF. In DNA form, the CDR3 reads TGTGCCAGCAGCCCGAGGAGGGTCCCGGGTTACGAGCAGTACTTC.

The CDR3 sequence is CSASGRLSSYEQYF. In DNA, the CDR3 is TGCAGTGCTAGTGGACGGCTGAGCTCCTACGAGCAGTACTTC. The chain uses TRBV20-1 and TRBJ2-7; no clear D. The V gene's germline CDR1 is DFQATT and CDR2 SNEGSKA (reference sequence). The CDR3 totals 14 residues. Trimming left V 3 bases short and J 0 bases short, with 12 bases between.

The J gene is TRBJ2-3, the V gene TRBV6-2 or TRBV6-3; D possibly corresponds to TRBD2 (5 bases). CDR3 size: 16 residues. V was cut by 5 bases and J by 0 bases, with 15 bases left in between. The germline CDR1 and CDR2 sequences are MNHEY and SVGEGT. For the CDR3, the DNA is TGTGCCAGCAGTGATGGACGGGGTAAGAGCACAGATACGCAGTATTTT. Translation: CASSDGRGKSTDTQYF.

This clonotype was recorded a few times. This chain uses TRBV7-9 with TRBJ2-7; possibly TRBD2 for D (6 bases). CDR1 and CDR2 from the germline V gene are SEHNR and FQNEAQ (reference sequence). The CDR3 extends over 12 amino acids. Trimming cost V 5 bases and J 7 bases, with 12 bases left between them. The CDR3 here is CASSPGSGEQYF. The CDR3 region has the DNA TGTGCCAGCAGCCCGGGAAGCGGGGAGCAGTACTTC.

This chain links TRBV27 with TRBJ1-2, with unresolved D. The CDR3 is 14 residues long. Germline CDR1 reads MNHEY; CDR2 reads SMNVEV (reference sequence). Trimming took 4 bases from V and 5 from J, leaving 14 bases between them. CDR3 sequence reads: CASSSGFGEYGYTF. Written as DNA, the CDR3 is TGTGCCAGCAGTTCGGGATTTGGGGAATATGGCTACACCTTC.

This clonotype turned up a few times. The chain carries TRBV2 and TRBJ1-4; D uncertain. Between the trimmed V and J ends, which lost 6 bases and 1 base, there was a span of 9 bases. This CDR3 is 14 amino acids long. Germline V gene lookup returns CDR1 SNHLY and CDR2 FYNNEI. CDR3: CASRRFRTNEKLFF. In DNA, the CDR3 is TGTGCCAGCAGGCGCTTCCGAACTAATGAAAAACTGTTTTTT.

The chain carries TRBV11-1 and TRBJ2-1; D gene uncertain. The CDR3 is made up of 16 amino acids. Trimming took off 1 base at V and 7 bases at J, with 17 bases between the two ends. Germline V lookup: CDR1 SGHAT, CDR2 FQDESV (reference sequence). Written as DNA, the CDR3 is TGTGCCAGCAGCTTAGGTTCGGGCCGAGCTACGAATGAGCAGTTCTTC. Protein product: CASSLGSGRATNEQFF.

The table lists this clonotype with a few counts. V and J are TRBV20-1 and TRBJ1-5, with D possibly TRBD1 on 6 matching bases. The V end lost 2 bases, the J end lost 2 bases, and 16 bases lay between the germline ends. This CDR3 is 16 amino acids long. Per the germline V gene, CDR1 is DFQATT and CDR2 is SNEGSKA (reference sequence). CDR3 protein: CSARRGGPGGNQPQHF. DNA for the CDR3: TGCAGTGCTAGACGGGGGGGCCCTGGGGGCAATCAGCCCCAGCATTTT.